The sequence of this TCR beta chain was determined in a study of blood T cells in healthy people across ages. V gave up 5 bases and J gave up 4 bases, with 20 bases separating them. The CDR3 runs to 16 residues. CDR1 SEHNR and CDR2 FQNEAQ come from the germline V gene (reference sequence). A second PCR of 7 to 11 cycles used a sample-barcoded 5' primer and a J-beta primer mix. TCRdb reprocessed the 5' RACE reads with MiXCR, giving one entry per CDR3 protein. The table shows about 570,000 distinct CDR3 sequences, with about 25% occurring only once. This sample also appeared in a second study, on T cells of mothers and their children. Per that paper: Maternal samples each gave over 8.5 million TCR beta CDR3 reads, and child samples 3 million to 3.5 million each.

Source material: blood. The rearrangement uses TRBV7-9 and TRBJ1-2; no firm D call. The TCR comes from a boy aged 2 to 10 in good health. CDR3 loop: CASSGFSLKAGYGYTF. For the CDR3, the DNA is TGTGCCAGCAGCGGCTTTTCTTTAAAGGCGGGCTATGGCTACACCTTC.